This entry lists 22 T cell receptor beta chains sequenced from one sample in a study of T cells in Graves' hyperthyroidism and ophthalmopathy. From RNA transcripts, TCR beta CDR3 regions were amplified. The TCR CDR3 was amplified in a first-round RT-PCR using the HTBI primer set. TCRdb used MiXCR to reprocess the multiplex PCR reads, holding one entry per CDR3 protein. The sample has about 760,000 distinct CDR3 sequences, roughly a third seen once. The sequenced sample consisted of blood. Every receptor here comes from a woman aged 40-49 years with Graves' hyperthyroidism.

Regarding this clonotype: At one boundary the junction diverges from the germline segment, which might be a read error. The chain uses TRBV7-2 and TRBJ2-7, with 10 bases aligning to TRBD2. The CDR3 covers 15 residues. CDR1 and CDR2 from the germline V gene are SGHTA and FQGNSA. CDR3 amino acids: CASSSGLAVSYEQSF. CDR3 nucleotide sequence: TGTGCCAGCAGCTCTGGACTAGCGGTCTCCTACGAGCAGTCCTTC. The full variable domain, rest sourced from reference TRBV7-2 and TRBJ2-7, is GAGVSQSPSNKVTEKGKDVELRCDPISGHTALYWYRQSLGQGLEFLIYFQGNSAPDKSGLPSDRFSAERTGGSVSTLTIQRTQQEDSAVYLCASSSGLAVSYEQSFGPGTRLTVT.

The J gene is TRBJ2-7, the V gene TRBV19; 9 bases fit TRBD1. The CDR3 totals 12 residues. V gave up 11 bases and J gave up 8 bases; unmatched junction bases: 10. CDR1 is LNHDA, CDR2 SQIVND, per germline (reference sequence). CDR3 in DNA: TGTGCCTCGAGACAGGGGGACTTGAAGCAGTACTTC. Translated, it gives CASRQGDLKQYF.

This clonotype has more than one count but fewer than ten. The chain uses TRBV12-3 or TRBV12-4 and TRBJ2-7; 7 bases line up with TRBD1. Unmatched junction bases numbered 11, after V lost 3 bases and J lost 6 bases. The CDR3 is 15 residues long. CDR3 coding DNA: TGTGCCAGCAGTTTCCCCGCAGGGGGTCGGTGCGAGCAGTACTTC. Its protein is CASSFPAGGRCEQYF.

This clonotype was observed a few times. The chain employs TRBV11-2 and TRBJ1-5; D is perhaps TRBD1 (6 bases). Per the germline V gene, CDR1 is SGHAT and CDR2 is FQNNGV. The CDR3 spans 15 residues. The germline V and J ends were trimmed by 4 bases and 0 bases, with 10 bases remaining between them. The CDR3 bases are TGTGCCAGCAGCTCCGGGACACATAGCAATCAGCCCCAGCATTTT. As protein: CASSSGTHSNQPQHF.

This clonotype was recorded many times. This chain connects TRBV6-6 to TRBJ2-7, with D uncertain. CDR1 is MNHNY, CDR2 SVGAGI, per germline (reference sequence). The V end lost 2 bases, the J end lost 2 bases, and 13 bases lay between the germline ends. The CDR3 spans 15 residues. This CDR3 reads CASSYRSVKTYEQYF. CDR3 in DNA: TGTGCCAGCAGTTACAGAAGCGTGAAGACCTACGAGCAGTACTTC.

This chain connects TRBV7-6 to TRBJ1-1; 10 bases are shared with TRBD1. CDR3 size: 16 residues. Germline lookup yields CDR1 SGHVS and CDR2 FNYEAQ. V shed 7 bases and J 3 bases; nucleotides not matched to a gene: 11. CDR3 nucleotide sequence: TGTGCCAGCACCCTAGCTATGGGACAGGGGTACACTGAAGCTTTCTTT. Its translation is CASTLAMGQGYTEAFF.

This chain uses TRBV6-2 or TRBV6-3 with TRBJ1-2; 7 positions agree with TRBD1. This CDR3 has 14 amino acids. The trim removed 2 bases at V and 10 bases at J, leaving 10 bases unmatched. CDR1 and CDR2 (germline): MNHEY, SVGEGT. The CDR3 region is CASSYGTDGDDYTF. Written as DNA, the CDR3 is TGTGCCAGCAGTTACGGGACAGACGGAGATGACTACACCTTC.

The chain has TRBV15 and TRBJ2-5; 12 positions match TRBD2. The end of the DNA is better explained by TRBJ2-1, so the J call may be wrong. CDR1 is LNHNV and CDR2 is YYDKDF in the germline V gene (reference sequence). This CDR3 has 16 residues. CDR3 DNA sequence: TGTGCCACCAGCAGACGGACTAGCGGGACCCAAAATGAGCAGTTCTTC. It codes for CATSRRTSGTQNEQFF.

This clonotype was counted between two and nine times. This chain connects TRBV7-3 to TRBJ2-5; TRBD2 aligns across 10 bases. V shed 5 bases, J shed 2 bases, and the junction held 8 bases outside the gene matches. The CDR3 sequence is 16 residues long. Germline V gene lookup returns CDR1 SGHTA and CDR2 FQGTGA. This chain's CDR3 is CASSPAALAGQETQYF. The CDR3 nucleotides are TGTGCCAGCAGCCCCGCGGCACTAGCGGGACAAGAGACCCAGTACTTC.

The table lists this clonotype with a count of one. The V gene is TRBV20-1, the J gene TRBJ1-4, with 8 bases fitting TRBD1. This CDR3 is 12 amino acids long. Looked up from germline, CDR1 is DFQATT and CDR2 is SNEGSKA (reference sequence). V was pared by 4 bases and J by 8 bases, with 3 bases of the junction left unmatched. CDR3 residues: CSAITGGEKLFF. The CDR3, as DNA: TGCAGTGCTATAACAGGGGGGGAAAAACTGTTTTTT.

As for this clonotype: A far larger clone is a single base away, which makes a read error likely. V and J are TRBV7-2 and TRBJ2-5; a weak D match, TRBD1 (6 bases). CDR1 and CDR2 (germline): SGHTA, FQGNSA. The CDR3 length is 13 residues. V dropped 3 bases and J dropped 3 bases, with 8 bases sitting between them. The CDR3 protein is CASSFTGKETQYF. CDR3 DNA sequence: TGTGCCAGCAGCTTTACAGGGAAAGAGACCCAGTACTTC.

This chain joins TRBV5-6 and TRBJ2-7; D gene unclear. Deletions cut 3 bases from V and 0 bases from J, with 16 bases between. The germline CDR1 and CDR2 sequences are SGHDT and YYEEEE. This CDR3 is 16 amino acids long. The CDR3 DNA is TGTGCCAGCAGCTCGGACGCCTTTGAAGGCTCCTACGAGCAGTACTTC. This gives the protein CASSSDAFEGSYEQYF.

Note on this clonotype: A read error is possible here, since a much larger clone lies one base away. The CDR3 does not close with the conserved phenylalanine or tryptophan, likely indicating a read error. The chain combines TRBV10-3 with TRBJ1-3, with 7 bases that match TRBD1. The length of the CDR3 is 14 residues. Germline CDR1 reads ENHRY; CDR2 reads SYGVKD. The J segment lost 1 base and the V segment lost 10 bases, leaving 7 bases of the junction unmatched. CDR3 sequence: CASRRGLSGNTIYL. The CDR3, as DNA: TGTGCCAGCAGAAGGGGGCTATCTGGAAACACCATATATCTT.

This CDR3 reads CASSLRGALGGFSEAFF. The CDR3 region has the DNA TGTGCCAGCAGCTTACGGGGAGCCTTAGGGGGGTTTTCTGAAGCTTTCTTT. This sequence joins TRBV7-9 and TRBJ1-1; TRBD1 is a possible D gene (6 bases). CDR1 SEHNR and CDR2 FQNEAQ come from the germline V gene (reference sequence). With 2 bases removed from V and 6 bases from J, the gap between germline ends came to 22 bases. The CDR3 length is 17 residues. The full variable domain, completed using reference TRBV7-9 and TRBJ1-1, is DTGVSQNPRHKITKRGQNVTFRCDPISEHNRLYWYRQTLGQGPEFLTYFQNEAQLEKSRLLSDRFSAERPKGSFSTLEIQRTEQGDSAMYLCASSLRGALGGFSEAFFGQGTRLTVV.

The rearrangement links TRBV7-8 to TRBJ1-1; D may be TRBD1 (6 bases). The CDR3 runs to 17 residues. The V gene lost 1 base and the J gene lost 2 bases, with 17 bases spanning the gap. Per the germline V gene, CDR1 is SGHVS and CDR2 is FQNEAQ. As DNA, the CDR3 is TGTGCCAGCAGCTTAGTCGGCGCAGGGGAGATCAACACTGAAGCTTTCTTT. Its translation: CASSLVGAGEINTEAFF.

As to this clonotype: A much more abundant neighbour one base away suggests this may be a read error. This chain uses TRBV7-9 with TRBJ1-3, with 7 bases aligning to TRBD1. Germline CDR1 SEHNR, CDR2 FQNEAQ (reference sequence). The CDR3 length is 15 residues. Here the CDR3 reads CASTTGAYSGSTIYF. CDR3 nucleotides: TGTGCCAGTACAACAGGGGCCTACTCTGGAAGCACCATATATTTT.

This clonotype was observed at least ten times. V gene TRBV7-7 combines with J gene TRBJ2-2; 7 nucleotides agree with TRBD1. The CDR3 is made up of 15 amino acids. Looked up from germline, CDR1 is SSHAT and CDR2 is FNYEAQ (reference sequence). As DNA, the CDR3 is TGTGCTACGGGACACCTTAGGGGGCATACCGGGGAGCTGTTTTTT. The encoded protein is CATGHLRGHTGELFF.

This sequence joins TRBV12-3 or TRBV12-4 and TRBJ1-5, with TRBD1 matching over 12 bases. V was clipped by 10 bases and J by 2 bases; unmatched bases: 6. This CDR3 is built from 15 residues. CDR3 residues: CATGTGGRGNQPQHF. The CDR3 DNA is TGTGCCACCGGGACAGGGGGCAGAGGCAATCAGCCCCAGCATTTT.

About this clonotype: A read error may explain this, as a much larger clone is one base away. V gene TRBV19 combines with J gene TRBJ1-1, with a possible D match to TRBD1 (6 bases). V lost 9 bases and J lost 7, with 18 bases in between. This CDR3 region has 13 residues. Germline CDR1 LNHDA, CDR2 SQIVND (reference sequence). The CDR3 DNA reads TGTGCCAGCGACGACTTCCAGGGGATTGAAGCTTTCTTT. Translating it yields CASDDFQGIEAFF.

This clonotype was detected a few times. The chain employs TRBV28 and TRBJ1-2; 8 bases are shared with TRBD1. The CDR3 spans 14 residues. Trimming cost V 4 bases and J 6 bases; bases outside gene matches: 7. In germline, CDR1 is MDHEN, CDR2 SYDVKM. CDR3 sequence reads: CASSSNAGGNGYTF. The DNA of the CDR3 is TGTGCCAGCAGTTCGAACGCAGGGGGCAATGGCTACACCTTC.

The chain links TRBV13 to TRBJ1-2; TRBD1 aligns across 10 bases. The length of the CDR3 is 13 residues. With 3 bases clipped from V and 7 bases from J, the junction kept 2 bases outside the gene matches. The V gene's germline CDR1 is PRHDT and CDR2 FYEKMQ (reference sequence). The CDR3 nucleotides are TGTGCCAGCAGCTTCCGACAGGGGGCTGGCTACACCTTC. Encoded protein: CASSFRQGAGYTF. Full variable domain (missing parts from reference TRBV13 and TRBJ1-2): AAGVIQSPRHLIKEKRETATLKCYPIPRHDTVYWYQQGPGQDPQFLISFYEKMQSDKGSIPDRFSAQQFSDYHSELNMSSLELGDSALYFCASSFRQGAGYTFGSGTRLTVV.

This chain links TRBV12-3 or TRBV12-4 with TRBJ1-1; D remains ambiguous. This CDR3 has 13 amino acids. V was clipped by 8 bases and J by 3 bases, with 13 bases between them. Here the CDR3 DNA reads TGTGCCAGCTCACCATTCCGGGACACTGAAGCTTTCTTT. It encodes CASSPFRDTEAFF.